This TCR beta chain was found in a study of blood T cell repertoires in COVID-19. Profiled with immunoSEQ multiplex PCR; TCRdb holds only in-frame clones, not every one. The top ten hold roughly 5% of the sample, which has 50,000 to 65,000 clones, about 82% seen once. CDR1 is SGHNT and CDR2 is YYREEE in the germline V gene (reference sequence). The CDR3 is made up of 15 amino acids. J gave up 5 bases and V 4 bases, and 6 bases lay outside the gene matches. The V gene is TRBV5-4, the J gene TRBJ1-2, with 12 bases that match TRBD1. The receptor was isolated from a man between 65 and 79 years old with acute or convalescent COVID-19. Sequenced material: peripheral blood. The CDR3 bases are TGTGCCAGCAGCCTCCGGGACAGGGGGCCGTATGGCTACACCTTC. Encoded protein: CASSLRDRGPYGYTF.